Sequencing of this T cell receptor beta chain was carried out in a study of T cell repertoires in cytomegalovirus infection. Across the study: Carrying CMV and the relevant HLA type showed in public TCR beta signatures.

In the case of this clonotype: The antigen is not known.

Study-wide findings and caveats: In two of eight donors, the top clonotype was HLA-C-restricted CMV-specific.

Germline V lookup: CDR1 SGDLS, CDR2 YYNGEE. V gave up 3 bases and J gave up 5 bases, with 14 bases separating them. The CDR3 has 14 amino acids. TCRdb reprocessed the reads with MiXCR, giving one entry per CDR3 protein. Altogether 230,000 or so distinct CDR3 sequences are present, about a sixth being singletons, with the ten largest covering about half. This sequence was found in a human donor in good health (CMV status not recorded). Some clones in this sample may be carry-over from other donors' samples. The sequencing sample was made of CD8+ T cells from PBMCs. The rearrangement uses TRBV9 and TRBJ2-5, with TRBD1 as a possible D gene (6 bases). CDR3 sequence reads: CASSGPRGHETQYF. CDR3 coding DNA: TGTGCCAGCAGCGGGCCCAGGGGTCATGAGACCCAGTACTTC.